Sequencing of this TCR beta chain was carried out in a study of cytomegalovirus exposure and HLA in healthy donors. V gave up 2 bases and J gave up 5 bases; unmatched junction bases: 12. The CDR3 consists of 17 residues. CDR1 is SEHNR and CDR2 is FQNEAQ in the germline V gene (reference sequence). 60 Vbeta and 13 Jbeta primers were used in PCR. The assay was immunoSEQ multiplex PCR, and TCRdb's table has in-frame clones only and misses some. Found here are 140,000 to 150,000 clones, 65% to 90% of them singletons; the top ten hold under 3.5%. The chain couples TRBV7-9 to TRBJ2-1; TRBD2 agrees at 7 bases. Sequencing input: PBMCs. This clonotype was sampled from a woman aged 25 to 39 in good health and CMV-seronegative. The CDR3 nucleotides read TGTGCCAGCAGCTTAAGAAGGGCGGGAGCGATGAACAATGAGCAGTTCTTC. This translates into CASSLRRAGAMNNEQFF.